This T cell receptor (beta chain) was retrieved from a study of early T cells in non-severe SARS-CoV-2 infection (dated by TCRdb to about 2021). Study-wide context: Because TCR sequencing relied on bulk RNA taken from unsorted whole blood, pairing of alpha and beta chains was not possible. Results and caveats for the whole study, not just this receptor: Matching against VDJdb was skewed toward anti-spike CD8 responses, likely underestimated virus-specific expansions, and missed private and CD4 specificities.

A case-control design nested within a healthcare worker cohort in London, UK, was used, with weekly nasopharyngeal swab PCR tests and blood sampling performed. Healthcare workers were recruited between 23 and 31 March 2020, during the week of the UK lockdown, and were followed weekly for up to about 15 weeks. This clonotype has just a few counts. Its antigen is currently not known. Base qualities are not provided; no much larger clone lies one nucleotide away. The protocol used for the library was 5' RACE. Instrument used: NextSeq 500. Unique molecular identifiers were attached to individual cDNA molecules in the TCR library protocol so that sequencing error and PCR bias could be corrected. TCR alpha and beta chains were both sequenced, and the abundances of alpha and beta sequences in each sample were closely correlated with each other. Per the authors' processing: Decombinator V4 was used to annotate the V gene, J gene and CDR3 of the TCR sequences. TCRs were defined as expanded if a significant change between any two time points was detected under a Poisson model with p below 0.0001. TCR abundances were normalised to the total number of TCRs sequenced per sample and were expressed as counts per million. VDJdb, accessed 1 November 2021, was searched for CMV, EBV and SARS-CoV-2 annotated TCRs, with TCRs annotated for multiple antigens excluded. TCRdb reprocessed the public reads (quality trimming at Q25 with fastp, clone calling with MiXCR) and kept in-frame beta chains. One record per CDR3 amino acid sequence lists the most common genes and DNA. Here the V and J calls rest on TCRdb's processing, not on the authors' analysis. The sample contains about 66,000 distinct CDR3 sequences, 9.1% of them found a single time. Of the sample, 2.5% to 3.5% is held by the ten largest clones.

This sequence was found in an adult who was a healthcare worker with PCR-confirmed SARS-CoV-2 infection or an uninfected control (not recorded which). The sample was whole blood.

The nucleotide sequence is given as TGTGCCAGCAGCTTAGGGTGGGGGCCCTACGAGCAGTACTTC. This sequence encodes CASSLGWGPYEQYF. The chain couples TRBV7-2 to TRBJ2-7; the D gene is perhaps TRBD1, on 6 matching bases. V was cut back by 1 base and J by 2 bases, leaving a gap of 9 bases between them. CDR1 SGHTA and CDR2 FQGNSA were looked up in the germline V gene. From cysteine to phenylalanine, the CDR3 is 14 amino acids long. Only the CDR3 DNA stays, 42 bases, in frame from base 1.